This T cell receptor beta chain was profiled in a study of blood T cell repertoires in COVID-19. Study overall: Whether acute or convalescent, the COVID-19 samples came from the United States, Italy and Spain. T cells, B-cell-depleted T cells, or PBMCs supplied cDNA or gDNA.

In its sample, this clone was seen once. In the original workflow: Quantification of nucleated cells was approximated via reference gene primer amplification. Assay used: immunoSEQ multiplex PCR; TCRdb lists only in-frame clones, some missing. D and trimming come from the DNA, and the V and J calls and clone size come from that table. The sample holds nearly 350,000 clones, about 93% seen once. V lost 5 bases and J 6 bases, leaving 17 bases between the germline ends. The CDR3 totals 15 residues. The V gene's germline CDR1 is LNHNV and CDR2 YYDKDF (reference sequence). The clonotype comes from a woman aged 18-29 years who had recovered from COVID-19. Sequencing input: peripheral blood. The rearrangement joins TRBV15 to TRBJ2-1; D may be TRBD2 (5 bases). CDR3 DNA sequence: TGTGCCACCAGCGGTTGGCCTTCGAGGGTCAATGAGCAGTTCTTC. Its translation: CATSGWPSRVNEQFF. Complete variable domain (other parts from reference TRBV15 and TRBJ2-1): DAMVIQNPRYQVTQFGKPVTLSCSQTLNHNVMYWYQQKSSQAPKLLFHYYDKDFNNEADTPDNFQSRRPNTSFCFLDIRSPGLGDTAMYLCATSGWPSRVNEQFFGPGTRLTVL.